A single sample is the source of the 24 T cell receptor beta chains below, sequenced in a study of cytomegalovirus exposure and HLA in healthy donors. In the PCR, 60 Vbeta and 13 Jbeta primers were used. Clones were read by immunoSEQ multiplex PCR, and TCRdb kept only the in-frame ones, dropping some. Of approximately 150,000 clones detected, over 65% appear once; the ten largest clones hold less than 1.5%. Sequencing was done on a sample of PBMCs. All receptors come from a woman aged 25 to 39 in good health and CMV-seropositive.

This chain uses TRBV10-3 with TRBJ2-1; TRBD2 aligns across 8 bases. J gave up 8 bases and V 4 bases, and 4 bases lay outside the gene matches. There are 13 residues in the CDR3. In germline, CDR1 is ENHRY, CDR2 SYGVKD. This CDR3 reads CAISGPGGDEQFF. The CDR3, as DNA: TGTGCCATCAGTGGGCCCGGGGGGGATGAGCAGTTCTTC.

This clone showed up many times. Other DNA sequences in the sample encode the same CDR3. The chain is built from TRBV9 and TRBJ1-2; 11 bases map to TRBD1. The CDR3 covers 14 residues. V shed 3 bases, J shed 7 bases, and the junction held 5 bases outside the gene matches. Germline CDR1 is SGDLS and CDR2 is YYNGEE. DNA of the CDR3: TGTGCCAGCAGCGCCGGACAGGGGGCGCGTGGCTACACCTTC. Translated, it gives CASSAGQGARGYTF.

The chain couples TRBV5-1 to TRBJ1-1; 10 bases map to TRBD1. This CDR3 has 17 amino acids. Germline CDR1 reads SGHRS; CDR2 reads YFSETQ. Trimming took 0 bases from V and 3 from J; bases not matched to a gene: 8. The CDR3 DNA sequence: TGCGCCAGCAGCTTGGATCCGACAGGGGGCCGCGACACTGAAGCTTTCTTT. This sequence encodes CASSLDPTGGRDTEAFF.

The sample holds a few counts of this clone. The sample contains more than one DNA sequence encoding this CDR3. This CDR3 reads CASSLDPGLDTEAFF. CDR3 DNA sequence: TGTGCCAGCAGCTTAGATCCGGGGTTGGACACTGAAGCTTTCTTT. The chain has TRBV11-3 and TRBJ1-1; D gene uncertain. Germline CDR1 reads SGHNT; CDR2 reads YENEEA. V dropped 0 bases and J dropped 3 bases, with 11 bases sitting between them. The CDR3 covers 15 residues.

This clone was observed a handful of times. The chain links TRBV4-1 to TRBJ2-3, with 7 bases that match TRBD1. This CDR3 comprises 15 residues. Germline V gene sequence: CDR1 MGHRA, CDR2 YSYEKL. V gave up 5 bases and J gave up 2 bases; unmatched junction bases: 7. Here the CDR3 DNA reads TGCGCCAGCAGCGATTTACAGGGGAACACAGATACGCAGTATTTT. Translated, it gives CASSDLQGNTDTQYF.

This chain joins TRBV5-6 and TRBJ2-1; 8 bases agree with TRBD2. This CDR3 contains 16 residues. Germline assignment: CDR1 SGHDT and CDR2 YYEEEE. The V gene end was trimmed by 0 bases and the J gene end by 4 bases; junction bases not matched to a gene: 6. CDR3: CASSLGAGGHYNEQFF. The CDR3 DNA reads as TGTGCCAGCAGCTTGGGTGCGGGAGGCCATTACAATGAGCAGTTCTTC.

The V gene is TRBV10-3, the J gene TRBJ2-3, with D perhaps TRBD1 (7 bases). The V gene lost 4 bases and the J gene lost 1 base, with 12 bases spanning the gap. There are 15 residues in the CDR3. Looked up from germline, CDR1 is ENHRY and CDR2 is SYGVKD. CDR3 DNA: TGTGCCATCAGTGTGGGGGGACAGCGCACAGATACGCAGTATTTT. Residues: CAISVGGQRTDTQYF.

The chain combines TRBV27 with TRBJ2-1; a possible D gene is TRBD2 (5 bases). Germline assignment: CDR1 MNHEY and CDR2 SMNVEV (reference sequence). Deletions cut 4 bases from V and 10 bases from J, with 11 bases between. The CDR3 runs to 12 residues. This chain's CDR3 is CASSSRAAEQFF. The CDR3 region has the DNA TGTGCCAGCAGTTCGAGGGCCGCCGAGCAGTTCTTC.

The gene calls are TRBV9 and TRBJ2-7; possibly TRBD1 for D (5 bases). CDR1 is SGDLS and CDR2 is YYNGEE in the germline V gene. Trimming removed 4 bases from V and 3 bases from J, with 11 bases in between. This CDR3 is built from 13 residues. In DNA, the CDR3 is TGTGCCAGCAGCCCACCGACAGACTACGAGCAGTACTTC. Translated, it gives CASSPPTDYEQYF.

The chain uses TRBV18 and TRBJ2-1; no definite D call. Trimming took 0 bases from V and 7 from J, leaving 16 bases between them. The CDR3 consists of 16 residues. Germline-derived CDR1 and CDR2 are KGHSH and LQKENI. The CDR3 is CASSPPPGPVRNEQFF. Written as DNA, the CDR3 is TGTGCCAGCTCACCACCTCCGGGTCCTGTTCGGAATGAGCAGTTCTTC. Using reference TRBV18 and TRBJ2-1 for the parts outside the CDR3, the full variable domain is NAGVMQNPRHLVRRRGQEARLRCSPMKGHSHVYWYRQLPEEGLKFMVYLQKENIIDESGMPKERFSAEFPKEGPSILRIQQVVRGDSAAYFCASSPPPGPVRNEQFFGPGTRLTVL.

Of note for this clone: At one end, the junction sequence differs from germline, possibly due to a read error. The chain uses TRBV4-1 and TRBJ2-7; possibly TRBD2 for D (5 bases). The CDR3 consists of 14 residues. The germline gives CDR1 MGHRA, CDR2 YSYEKL. The DNA for the CDR3 is TGCGCCAGCAGCCAAGAAACTAGGTCCTCCGAGCAGTACTTC. This encodes CASSQETRSSEQYF.

The CDR3 is CASSLGAGEGDTQYF. DNA for the CDR3: TGTGCCAGCAGCTTAGGAGCGGGGGAGGGAGATACGCAGTATTTT. J is TRBJ2-3 and V is TRBV7-3; 8 positions agree with TRBD2. The CDR3 sequence is 15 residues long. Germline CDR1 and CDR2: SGHTA and FQGTGA. V was pared by 2 bases and J by 5 bases, with 6 bases of the junction left unmatched.

This clone was observed a few times. The rearrangement links TRBV2 to TRBJ2-3, with a possible D match to TRBD2 (6 bases). Germline CDR1 reads SNHLY; CDR2 reads FYNNEI. The germline V and J ends were trimmed by 5 bases and 5 bases, with 14 bases remaining between them. The CDR3 totals 14 residues. For the CDR3, the DNA is TGTGCCAGCAGTAACCAGCGGGTGCGAGATACGCAGTATTTT. This gives the protein CASSNQRVRDTQYF.

This clone showed up just a few times. V gene TRBV30 combines with J gene TRBJ2-3; D might be TRBD1 (6 bases). Trimming stripped 7 bases from V and 0 bases from J, with 20 bases between. Per the germline V gene, CDR1 is GTSNPN and CDR2 is SVGIG (reference sequence). This CDR3 comprises 16 residues. The CDR3 bases are TGTGCCTCTCCTAGGCAAGGGGGTGAAAGCACAGATACGCAGTATTTT. Protein: CASPRQGGESTDTQYF. Using reference TRBV30 and TRBJ2-3 for the parts outside the CDR3, the full variable domain is SQTIHQWPATLVQPVGSPLSLECTVEGTSNPNLYWYRQAAGRGLQLLFYSVGIGQISSEVPQNLSASRPQDRQFILSSKKLLLSDSGFYLCASPRQGGESTDTQYFGPGTRLTVL.

CDR3 DNA sequence: TGTGCCAGCAGCGTCGGGACTAGCGGGAGGCATGAGCAGTTCTTC. Translated: CASSVGTSGRHEQFF. The chain recombines TRBV9 with TRBJ2-1; 15 positions match TRBD2. This CDR3 has 15 residues. The germline V gene has CDR1 SGDLS and CDR2 YYNGEE. Losses at the gene ends were 2 bases for V and 8 bases for J; bases not matched to a gene: 2.

This clone appeared a few times. V gene TRBV6-6 combines with J gene TRBJ1-1; D perhaps matches TRBD1 (6 bases). Germline loops: CDR1 MNHNY, CDR2 SVGAGI (reference sequence). Deletions cut 10 bases from V and 3 bases from J, with 21 bases between. The CDR3 has 15 amino acids. The CDR3 loop is CAIRGGRGQDTEAFF. CDR3 sequence (DNA): TGTGCCATTAGGGGGGGGCGAGGGCAGGACACTGAAGCTTTCTTT.

The CDR3, as DNA: TGCGCCAGCAGCTTCAGGGTATCAGATACGCAGTATTTT. Amino acid sequence: CASSFRVSDTQYF. This sequence joins TRBV5-1 and TRBJ2-3; D might be TRBD1 (5 bases). The CDR3 contains 13 residues. Looked up from germline, CDR1 is SGHRS and CDR2 is YFSETQ. Trimming pared 2 bases from V and 4 bases from J, leaving 8 bases between.

This clone was seen once. V is TRBV10-3 and J is TRBJ1-4; 8 bases line up with TRBD1. Germline V gene sequence: CDR1 ENHRY, CDR2 SYGVKD. The CDR3 has 15 residues. V lost 4 bases and J lost 4; bases outside the gene matches: 5. CDR3 residues: CAISAWGQDNEKLFF. The CDR3 DNA follows: TGTGCCATCAGTGCTTGGGGACAGGATAATGAAAAACTGTTTTTT.

The chain combines TRBV6-4 with TRBJ2-7; D not resolved. CDR3 length: 11 residues. Germline V gene sequence: CDR1 MRHNA, CDR2 SNTAGT. Trimming removed 4 bases from V and 3 bases from J, with 4 bases in between. In nucleotides, the CDR3 is TGTGCCAGCAGTGTCCACTACGAGCAGTACTTC. Translated, it gives CASSVHYEQYF.

V and J are TRBV10-3 and TRBJ2-7; D is ambiguous. The V and J ends lost 4 bases and 7 bases respectively, with 11 bases between them. This CDR3 is built from 12 residues. Germline V gene sequence: CDR1 ENHRY, CDR2 SYGVKD. The CDR3 DNA is TGTGCCATCAGTGGGGCGCCACCTGAGCAGTACTTC. It codes for CAISGAPPEQYF.

This clone appeared a few times. The chain is built from TRBV21-1 and TRBJ1-2. TRBV21-1 is listed as a pseudogene. There are 13 residues in the CDR3. The chain's CDR3 is CASSKARRVGYTF. The DNA of the CDR3 is TGTGCCAGCAGCAAAGCGCGGCGGGTGGGCTACACCTTC.

Only a few counts were recorded for this clone. The chain joins TRBV27 to TRBJ2-5; 10 positions agree with TRBD2. This CDR3 spans 16 amino acids. Per germline, CDR1 MNHEY and CDR2 SMNVEV (reference sequence). V was pared by 1 base and J by 4 bases, with 6 bases of the junction left unmatched. CDR3 sequence (DNA): TGTGCCAGCAGTTTATGGGGGACTAGCGACGTAGAGACCCAGTACTTC. Protein product: CASSLWGTSDVETQYF.

This clone was detected only a few times. The chain links TRBV6-6 to TRBJ2-1, with D possibly matching TRBD2 (6 bases). Trimming cost V 3 bases and J 9 bases, with 9 bases left between them. Germline V gene sequence: CDR1 MNHNY, CDR2 SVGAGI (reference sequence). The length of the CDR3 is 12 residues. CDR3 coding DNA: TGTGCCAGCAGTTATGGACTAAGTGAGCAGTTCTTC. Translated, it gives CASSYGLSEQFF.

This chain connects TRBV7-2 to TRBJ2-7, with TRBD2 identical over 9 bases. The germline V gene encodes CDR1 SGHTA and CDR2 FQGNSA. This CDR3 spans 14 amino acids. Losses at the gene ends were 6 bases for V and 3 bases for J; bases not matched to a gene: 6. For the CDR3, the DNA is TGTGCCAGCAGTCTAGCGGGAAAAGGCTACGAGCAGTACTTC. It translates to CASSLAGKGYEQYF.